This T cell receptor beta chain was recorded in a study of blood T cell repertoires in COVID-19. As for the study in general: Whether acute or convalescent, the COVID-19 samples came from the United States, Italy and Spain. From T cells, B-cell-depleted T cells, or PBMCs came the material, which was cDNA or gDNA.

From germline, CDR1 is SGHNT and CDR2 YYREEE (reference sequence). Trimming shortened V by 4 bases and J by 5 bases, and 12 bases separated the two germline ends. The CDR3 is made up of 14 amino acids. Original processing notes: Nucleated cell number was recorded as an estimate derived from reference gene primer amplification. Sequenced by immunoSEQ multiplex PCR; TCRdb stores in-frame clones only, minus some. V and J calls and clone size are as listed in that table; D and trimming were resolved from the DNA. The sample shows approximately 350,000 clones, around four fifths of them seen only once. Sequencing was carried out using peripheral blood. The chain carries TRBV5-4 and TRBJ1-4; maybe TRBD1 (6 bases). This clonotype was sampled from a man younger than 40 with active or convalescent COVID-19. The CDR3 is CASSKYRGNEKLFF. The CDR3 region has the DNA TGTGCCAGCAGCAAATATAGGGGGAATGAAAAACTGTTTTTT. Complete variable domain (other parts from reference TRBV5-4 and TRBJ1-4): ETGVTQSPTHLIKTRGQQVTLRCSSQSGHNTVSWYQQALGQGPQFIFQYYREEENGRGNFPPRFSGLQFPNYSSELNVNALELDDSALYLCASSKYRGNEKLFFGSGTQLSVL.